This paragraph reports one T cell receptor beta chain. Trimming cost V 4 bases and J 6 bases, with 19 bases left between them. CDR3 size: 15 residues. The germline CDR1 and CDR2 sequences are LNHDA and SQIVND (reference sequence). The sample belongs to a study of OX40 agonist ivuxolimab in advanced cancers. Assay used: immunoSEQ multiplex PCR; TCRdb lists only in-frame clones, some missing. In the table there are 52,000 or so clones, roughly 84% of which are singletons. This chain uses TRBV19 with TRBJ2-7; TRBD1 is a possible D gene (6 bases). The origin of this receptor is an adult with an advanced solid tumor such as melanoma, head and neck, liver or kidney cancer. This specimen was CD4+ or CD8+ T cells sorted from blood, taken in a trial of the OX40 agonist ivuxolimab. DNA for the CDR3: TGTGCCAGTAGTACTACCGGAACAGGGATACGCGAGCAGTACTTC. Amino acids: CASSTTGTGIREQYF.